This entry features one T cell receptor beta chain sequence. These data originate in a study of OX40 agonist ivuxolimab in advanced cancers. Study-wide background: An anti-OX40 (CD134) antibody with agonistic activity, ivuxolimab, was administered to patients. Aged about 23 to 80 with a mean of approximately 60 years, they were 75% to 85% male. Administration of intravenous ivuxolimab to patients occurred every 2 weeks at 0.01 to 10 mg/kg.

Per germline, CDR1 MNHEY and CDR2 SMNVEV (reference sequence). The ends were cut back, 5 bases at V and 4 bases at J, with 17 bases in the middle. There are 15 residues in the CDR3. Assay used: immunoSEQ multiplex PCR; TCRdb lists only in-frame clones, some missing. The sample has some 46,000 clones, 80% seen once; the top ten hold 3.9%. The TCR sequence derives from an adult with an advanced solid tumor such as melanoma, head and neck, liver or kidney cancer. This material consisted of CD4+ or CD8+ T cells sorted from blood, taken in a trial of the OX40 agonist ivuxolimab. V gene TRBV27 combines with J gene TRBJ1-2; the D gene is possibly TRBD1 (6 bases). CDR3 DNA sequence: TGTGCCAGCAGTGAACCGGGACAAGGCTTCTATGGCTACACCTTC. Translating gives CASSEPGQGFYGYTF.